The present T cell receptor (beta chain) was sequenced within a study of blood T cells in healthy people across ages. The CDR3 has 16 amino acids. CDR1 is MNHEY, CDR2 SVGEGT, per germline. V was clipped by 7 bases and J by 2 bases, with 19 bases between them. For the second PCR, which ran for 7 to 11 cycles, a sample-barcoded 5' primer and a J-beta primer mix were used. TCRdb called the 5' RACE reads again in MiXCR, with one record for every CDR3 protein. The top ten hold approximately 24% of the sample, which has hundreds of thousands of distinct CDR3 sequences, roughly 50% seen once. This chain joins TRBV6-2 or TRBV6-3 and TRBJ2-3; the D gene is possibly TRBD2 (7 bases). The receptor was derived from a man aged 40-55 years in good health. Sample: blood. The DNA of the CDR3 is TGTGCCAGCAACCCAGCGGGACACCCGGACACAGATACGCAGTATTTT. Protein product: CASNPAGHPDTDTQYF.